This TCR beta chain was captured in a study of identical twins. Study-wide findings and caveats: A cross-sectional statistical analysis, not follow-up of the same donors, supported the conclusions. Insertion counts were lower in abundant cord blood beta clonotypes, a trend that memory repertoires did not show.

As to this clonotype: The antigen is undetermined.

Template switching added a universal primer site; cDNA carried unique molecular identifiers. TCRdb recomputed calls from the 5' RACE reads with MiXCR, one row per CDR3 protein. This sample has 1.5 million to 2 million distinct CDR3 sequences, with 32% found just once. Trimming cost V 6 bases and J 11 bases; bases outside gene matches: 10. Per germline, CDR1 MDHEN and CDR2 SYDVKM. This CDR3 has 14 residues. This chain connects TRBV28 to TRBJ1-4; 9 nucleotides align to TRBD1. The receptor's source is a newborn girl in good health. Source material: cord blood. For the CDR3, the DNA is TGTGCCAGCAGCCCGTCCGGGACAGGGAGCAAACTGTTTTTT. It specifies CASSPSGTGSKLFF.